This TCR beta chain was sequenced in a study of cytomegalovirus exposure and HLA in healthy donors. Sequencing used immunoSEQ multiplex PCR; TCRdb keeps in-frame clones, though not all of them. The sample contains approximately 65,000 clones, roughly 95% of which appear only once. The CDR3 spans 15 residues. Unmatched junction bases numbered 5, after V lost 1 base and J lost 2 bases. Germline values: CDR1 MGHRA, CDR2 YSYEKL. The specimen was PBMCs. V is TRBV4-1 and J is TRBJ2-7; TRBD2 aligns across 7 bases. This TCR was sampled from a man aged 18 to 29 in good health and CMV-seronegative. The CDR3 DNA follows: TGCGCCAGCAGCCAAGTCGCTAGCGGACCCTACGAGCAGTACTTC. Protein: CASSQVASGPYEQYF.